This entry lists 24 T cell receptor beta chains sequenced from one sample in a study of OX40 agonist ivuxolimab in advanced cancers. The assay was immunoSEQ multiplex PCR, and TCRdb's table has in-frame clones only and misses some. The top ten hold about 1% of the sample, which has approximately 69,000 clones, roughly 82% seen once. Material: CD4+ or CD8+ T cells sorted from blood, obtained in a trial of the OX40 agonist ivuxolimab. These receptors were obtained from an adult with an advanced solid tumor such as melanoma, head and neck, liver or kidney cancer.

This clone was counted a few times. This chain joins TRBV6-5 and TRBJ1-1; D unresolved. From germline, CDR1 is MNHEY and CDR2 SVGAGI. The CDR3 is 13 residues long. V lost 2 bases, J lost 4 bases, and 8 bases lay in between. CDR3 DNA sequence: TGTGCCAGCAGTTACCAGACGGGCACTGAAGCTTTCTTT. This sequence encodes CASSYQTGTEAFF.

The chain combines TRBV29-1 with TRBJ1-1; no definite D call. The CDR3 has 10 amino acids. CDR1 is SQVTM and CDR2 is ANQGSEA in the germline V gene. Trimming left V 7 bases short and J 4 bases short, with 7 bases between. CDR3 region: CSAAGTEAFF. CDR3 sequence (DNA): TGCAGCGCTGCGGGCACTGAAGCTTTCTTT.

V usage is TRBV7-2 and J usage is TRBJ1-5, with 11 bases that match TRBD1. The CDR3 is 15 residues long. Germline V gene sequence: CDR1 SGHTA, CDR2 FQGNSA. V shed 2 bases and J 6 bases; nucleotides not matched to a gene: 3. The CDR3 DNA reads as TGTGCCAGCAGCTTAACGGGACAGGGGGGTCAGCCCCAGCATTTT. Its protein product is CASSLTGQGGQPQHF. Full variable domain (remainder filled in from reference TRBV7-2 and TRBJ1-5): GAGVSQSPSNKVTEKGKDVELRCDPISGHTALYWYRQSLGQGLEFLIYFQGNSAPDKSGLPSDRFSAERTGGSVSTLTIQRTQQEDSAVYLCASSLTGQGGQPQHFGDGTRLSIL.

The gene calls are TRBV27 and TRBJ2-5; 7 bases align to TRBD1. The CDR3 totals 13 residues. J gave up 4 bases and V 6 bases, and 5 bases lay outside the gene matches. CDR1 is MNHEY and CDR2 is SMNVEV in the germline V gene (reference sequence). CDR3 bases: TGTGCCAGCAGGAACAGGGGTATAGAGACCCAGTACTTC. This codes for CASRNRGIETQYF.

This rearrangement joins TRBV7-2 to TRBJ1-5; maybe TRBD1 (5 bases). The CDR3 consists of 14 residues. The germline V gene encodes CDR1 SGHTA and CDR2 FQGNSA. V lost 1 base and J 11 bases, leaving 15 bases between the germline ends. The CDR3 DNA reads as TGTGCCAGCAGCTTAGAGGACGGGGGGAGGGCCCAGCATTTT. This gives the protein CASSLEDGGRAQHF.

The rearrangement uses TRBV19 and TRBJ1-2; TRBD1 might be the D (6 bases). Germline CDR1 LNHDA, CDR2 SQIVND (reference sequence). V was clipped by 8 bases and J by 6 bases, with 13 bases between them. CDR3 length: 12 residues. CDR3 DNA sequence: TGTGCCAGTCGGACAGATAGCCATGGCTACACCTTC. It specifies CASRTDSHGYTF. Complete variable domain (other parts from reference TRBV19 and TRBJ1-2): DGGITQSPKYLFRKEGQNVTLSCEQNLNHDAMYWYRQDPGQGLRLIYYSQIVNDFQKGDIAEGYSVSREKKESFPLTVTSAQKNPTAFYLCASRTDSHGYTFGSGTRLTVV.

The chain employs TRBV7-7 and TRBJ2-2; D is possibly TRBD1 (6 bases). From germline, CDR1 is SSHAT and CDR2 FNYEAQ (reference sequence). The V gene lost 8 bases and the J gene lost 0 bases, with 10 bases spanning the gap. The CDR3 consists of 14 residues. This chain's CDR3 is CASQGLSNTGELFF. DNA of the CDR3: TGTGCCAGCCAGGGGCTTTCGAACACCGGGGAGCTGTTTTTT.

The genes are TRBV29-1 and TRBJ2-5, with no clear D. The CDR3 totals 13 residues. V was trimmed by 3 bases and J by 0 bases, leaving 8 bases between them. The germline V gene encodes CDR1 SQVTM and CDR2 ANQGSEA. Here the CDR3 reads CSVEGRNQETQYF. The CDR3 DNA follows: TGCAGCGTTGAGGGCCGGAACCAAGAGACCCAGTACTTC.

The rearrangement joins TRBV6-5 to TRBJ2-3; TRBD1 matches at 7 bases. CDR3 length: 13 residues. Germline trimming cut 2 bases from V and 6 bases from J; bases unmatched to any gene: 2. The germline CDR1 and CDR2 sequences are MNHEY and SVGAGI. The CDR3 DNA reads as TGTGCCAGCAGTTACAGGGGGCCGGATACGCAGTATTTT. Encoded protein: CASSYRGPDTQYF.

CDR3 in DNA: TGTGCCAGCACCGCCGAAGGGCACCTTAAACAGTACTTC. Protein sequence: CASTAEGHLKQYF. The chain joins TRBV9 to TRBJ2-5; D is unresolved. This CDR3 is built from 13 residues. Between the trimmed V and J ends, which lost 6 bases and 11 bases, there was a span of 20 bases. CDR1 and CDR2 from the germline V gene are SGDLS and YYNGEE.

This clone was picked up a small number of times. This sequence joins TRBV7-2 and TRBJ2-5; maybe TRBD2 (7 bases). The CDR3 is 16 amino acids. The V end was cut by 1 base, the J end by 5 bases, with 17 bases between. The germline gives CDR1 SGHTA, CDR2 FQGNSA. The CDR3 region is CASSLVTGGPGETQYF. Written as DNA, the CDR3 is TGTGCCAGCAGCTTAGTAACCGGGGGGCCTGGGGAGACCCAGTACTTC.

V gene TRBV4-1 combines with J gene TRBJ2-1; D not resolved. V was trimmed by 1 base and J by 4 bases, leaving 17 bases between them. Germline CDR1 and CDR2: MGHRA and YSYEKL. The CDR3 totals 17 residues. CDR3 residues: CASSQVGSGKGYNEQFF. CDR3 nucleotide sequence: TGCGCCAGCAGCCAAGTGGGCTCAGGAAAGGGATACAATGAGCAGTTCTTC.

The chain recombines TRBV19 with TRBJ2-7; D may match TRBD1 or TRBD2 (5 bases each). V shed 3 bases and J shed 7 bases, with 13 bases lying between them. CDR3 length equals 13 residues. From germline, CDR1 is LNHDA and CDR2 SQIVND (reference sequence). The CDR3 coding sequence is TGTGCCAGTAGTATCTCGGTGGGACGAGAGCAGTACTTC. It encodes CASSISVGREQYF.

This chain uses TRBV4-3 with TRBJ2-7; the D is unclear. The CDR3 loop spans 16 amino acids. Germline V gene sequence: CDR1 LGHNA, CDR2 YSLEER. Trimming took off 0 bases at V and 0 bases at J, with 12 bases between the two ends. The CDR3 spells CASSQDIRLNSYEQYF. CDR3 nucleotides: TGCGCCAGCAGCCAAGATATCCGTCTAAACTCCTACGAGCAGTACTTC.

This chain uses TRBV5-1 with TRBJ1-5; D ambiguous. The CDR3 contains 13 residues. Germline V gene sequence: CDR1 SGHRS, CDR2 YFSETQ. V was trimmed by 0 bases and J by 7 bases, leaving 8 bases between them. The CDR3 region is CASSLAALQPQHF. The DNA for the CDR3 is TGCGCCAGCAGCTTGGCCGCGTTACAGCCCCAGCATTTT.

The genes are TRBV15 and TRBJ1-1, with D tentatively TRBD1 (6 bases). Germline loops: CDR1 LNHNV, CDR2 YYDKDF (reference sequence). Trimming left V 1 base short and J 8 bases short, with 23 bases between. This CDR3 region has 17 residues. The CDR3 reads CATSRGEGKLQGTEAFF. DNA for the CDR3: TGTGCCACCAGCAGAGGAGAGGGGAAACTACAGGGAACAGAAGCTTTCTTT.

V gene TRBV9 combines with J gene TRBJ2-2; D is possibly TRBD1 or TRBD2 (5 bases each). CDR3 length: 15 amino acids. Germline loops: CDR1 SGDLS, CDR2 YYNGEE. V lost 3 bases to trimming and J lost 2 bases, with 11 bases between them. CDR3 protein: CASSAGRTNTGELFF. The CDR3 DNA is TGTGCCAGCAGCGCGGGACGGACAAACACCGGGGAGCTGTTTTTT.

J is TRBJ1-4 and V is TRBV5-6, with unresolved D. The CDR3 consists of 17 residues. Trimming removed 0 bases from V and 0 bases from J, with 12 bases in between. Germline-derived CDR1 and CDR2 are SGHDT and YYEEEE. CDR3 in amino acids: CASSLAGPGTTNEKLFF. The CDR3 DNA follows: TGTGCCAGCAGCTTGGCCGGTCCAGGAACAACTAATGAAAAACTGTTTTTT.

CDR3 in DNA: TGTGCCAGCAGCCCCGGCCCCGAAGCTTTCTTT. It yields the protein CASSPGPEAFF. The V gene is TRBV6-5, the J gene TRBJ1-1; D is uncertain. This CDR3 is 11 amino acids long. CDR1 and CDR2 (germline): MNHEY, SVGAGI. Trimming shortened V by 6 bases and J by 8 bases, and 10 bases separated the two germline ends.

The rearrangement uses TRBV6-1 and TRBJ1-3; unclear D gene. Looked up from germline, CDR1 is MNHNS and CDR2 is SASEGT. The CDR3 loop spans 15 amino acids. Trimming pared 1 base from V and 3 bases from J, leaving 10 bases between. Here the CDR3 reads CASSEGWAFGNTIYF. CDR3 DNA sequence: TGTGCCAGCAGTGAAGGTTGGGCTTTTGGAAACACCATATATTTT.

J is TRBJ1-5 and V is TRBV2; no firm D call. V dropped 7 bases and J dropped 3 bases, with 16 bases sitting between them. Per the germline V gene, CDR1 is SNHLY and CDR2 is FYNNEI. The CDR3 extends over 15 amino acids. CDR3 nucleotide sequence: TGTGCCAGCAAGGGTTCCTTACAGATCAATCAGCCCCAGCATTTT. This encodes CASKGSLQINQPQHF.

The chain couples TRBV6-6 to TRBJ2-7; D unresolved. This CDR3 region has 15 residues. Germline CDR1 and CDR2: MNHNY and SVGAGI (reference sequence). V was pared by 0 bases and J by 1 base, with 10 bases between. The CDR3 region has the DNA TGTGCCAGCAGTTACTCGAGTCTAGAGTCCTACGAGCAGTACTTC. Encoded protein: CASSYSSLESYEQYF.

The V gene is TRBV4-2, the J gene TRBJ1-4; D might be TRBD1 (6 bases). Germline CDR1 is LGHNA and CDR2 is YNFKEQ. Trimming left V 5 bases short and J 4 bases short, with 14 bases between. This CDR3 is 15 amino acids long. The CDR3 here is CASSLALRGNEKLFF. As DNA, the CDR3 is TGTGCCAGCAGCTTGGCCCTCAGGGGTAATGAAAAACTGTTTTTT.

CDR3 sequence: CASSRTNPDNEQFF. CDR3 bases: TGTGCCAGCAGTCGGACTAATCCTGACAATGAGCAGTTCTTC. The rearrangement uses TRBV11-2 and TRBJ2-1; D possibly corresponds to TRBD2 (6 bases). Germline V gene data show CDR1 as SGHAT and CDR2 as FQNNGV. The CDR3 is made up of 14 amino acids. V lost 6 bases and J 5 bases, leaving 14 bases between the germline ends. The full variable domain, completed using reference TRBV11-2 and TRBJ2-1, is EAGVAQSPRYKIIEKRQSVAFWCNPISGHATLYWYQQILGQGPKLLIQFQNNGVVDDSQLPKDRFSAERLKGVDSTLKIQPAKLEDSAVYLCASSRTNPDNEQFFGPGTRLTVL.